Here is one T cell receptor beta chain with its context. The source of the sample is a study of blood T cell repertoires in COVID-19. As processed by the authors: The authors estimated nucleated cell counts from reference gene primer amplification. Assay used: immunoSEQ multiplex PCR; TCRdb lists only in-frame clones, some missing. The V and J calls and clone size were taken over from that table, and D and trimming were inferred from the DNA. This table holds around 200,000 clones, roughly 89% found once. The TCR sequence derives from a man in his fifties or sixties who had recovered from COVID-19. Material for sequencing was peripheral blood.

The CDR3 here is CASSKAGAHSSYEQYF. For the CDR3, the DNA is TGTGCCAGTAGTAAGGCAGGGGCCCATAGCTCCTACGAGCAGTACTTC. This chain uses TRBV19 with TRBJ2-7, with a weak D call TRBD1 (6 bases). The CDR3 spans 16 residues. The V end was cut by 4 bases, the J end by 0 bases, with 16 bases between. Germline loops: CDR1 LNHDA, CDR2 SQIVND (reference sequence).